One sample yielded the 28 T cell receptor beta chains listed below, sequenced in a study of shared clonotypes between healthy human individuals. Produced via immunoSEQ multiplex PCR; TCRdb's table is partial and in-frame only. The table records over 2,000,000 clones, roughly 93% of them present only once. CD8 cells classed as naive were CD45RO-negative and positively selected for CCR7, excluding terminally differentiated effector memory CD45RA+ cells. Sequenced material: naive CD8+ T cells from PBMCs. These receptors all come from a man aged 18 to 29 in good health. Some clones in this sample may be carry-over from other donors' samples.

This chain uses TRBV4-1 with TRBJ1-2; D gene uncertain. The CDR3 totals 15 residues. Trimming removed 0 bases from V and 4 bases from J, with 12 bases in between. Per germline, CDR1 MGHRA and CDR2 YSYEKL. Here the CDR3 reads CASSQEVSQLYGYTF. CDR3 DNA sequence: TGCGCCAGCAGCCAAGAGGTCAGTCAGCTCTATGGCTACACCTTC.

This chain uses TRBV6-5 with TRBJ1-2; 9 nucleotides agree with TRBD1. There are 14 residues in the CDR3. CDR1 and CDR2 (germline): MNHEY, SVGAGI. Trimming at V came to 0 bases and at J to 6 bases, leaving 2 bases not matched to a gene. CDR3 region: CASSYSGTGNGYTF. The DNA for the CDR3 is TGTGCCAGCAGTTACTCGGGGACAGGGAATGGCTACACCTTC.

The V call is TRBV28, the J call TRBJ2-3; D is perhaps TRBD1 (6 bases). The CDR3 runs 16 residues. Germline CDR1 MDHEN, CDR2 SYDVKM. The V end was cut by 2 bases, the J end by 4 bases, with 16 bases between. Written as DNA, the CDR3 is TGTGCCAGCAGTTTACTTACAGGGTCCGGAGCAGATACGCAGTATTTT. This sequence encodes CASSLLTGSGADTQYF.

The CDR3: CASSKALGASNYGYTF. CDR3 sequence (DNA): TGTGCCAGCAGCAAAGCGCTTGGAGCCTCCAACTATGGCTACACCTTC. The rearrangement links TRBV21-1 to TRBJ1-2. TRBV21-1 is reported as a pseudogene. This CDR3 is built from 16 residues.

CDR3 protein: CASSLLDRGPNEKLFF. As DNA, the CDR3 is TGTGCCAGCAGTTTGCTGGACAGGGGCCCGAATGAAAAACTGTTTTTT. The gene calls are TRBV28 and TRBJ1-4, with TRBD1 identical over 9 bases. Germline V gene data show CDR1 as MDHEN and CDR2 as SYDVKM. V shed 3 bases, J shed 5 bases, and the junction held 7 bases outside the gene matches. The CDR3 is 16 residues long.

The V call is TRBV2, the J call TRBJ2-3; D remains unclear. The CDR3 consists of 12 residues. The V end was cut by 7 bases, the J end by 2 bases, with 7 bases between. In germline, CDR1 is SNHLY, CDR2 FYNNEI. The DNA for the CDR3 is TGTGCCAGCATACGGAACACAGATACGCAGTATTTT. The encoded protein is CASIRNTDTQYF.

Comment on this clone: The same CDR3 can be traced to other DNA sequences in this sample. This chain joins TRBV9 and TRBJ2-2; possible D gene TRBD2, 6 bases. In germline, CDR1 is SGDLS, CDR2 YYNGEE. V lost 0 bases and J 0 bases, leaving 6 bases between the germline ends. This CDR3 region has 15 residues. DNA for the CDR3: TGTGCCAGCAGCGTAGGGACTACGAACACCGGGGAGCTGTTTTTT. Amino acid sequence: CASSVGTTNTGELFF.

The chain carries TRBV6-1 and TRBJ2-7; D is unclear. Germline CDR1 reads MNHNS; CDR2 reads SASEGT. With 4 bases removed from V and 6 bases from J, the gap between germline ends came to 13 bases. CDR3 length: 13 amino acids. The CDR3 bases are TGTGCCAGCAGTGCGGGTCTCCTTCTCGAGCAGTACTTC. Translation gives CASSAGLLLEQYF.

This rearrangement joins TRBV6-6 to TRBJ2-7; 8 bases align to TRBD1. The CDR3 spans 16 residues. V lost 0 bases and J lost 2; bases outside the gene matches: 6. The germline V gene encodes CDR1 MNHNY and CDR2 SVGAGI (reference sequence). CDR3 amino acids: CASSYSGTGLTYEQYF. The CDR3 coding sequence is TGTGCCAGCAGTTACTCAGGGACAGGATTGACCTACGAGCAGTACTTC.

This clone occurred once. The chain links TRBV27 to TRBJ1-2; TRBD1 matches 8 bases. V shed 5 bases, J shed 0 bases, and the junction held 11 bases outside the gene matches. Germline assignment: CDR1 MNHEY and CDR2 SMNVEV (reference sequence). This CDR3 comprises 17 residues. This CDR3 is CASSPRDRSKANYGYTF. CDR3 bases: TGTGCCAGCAGTCCCCGGGACAGGTCCAAAGCTAACTATGGCTACACCTTC.

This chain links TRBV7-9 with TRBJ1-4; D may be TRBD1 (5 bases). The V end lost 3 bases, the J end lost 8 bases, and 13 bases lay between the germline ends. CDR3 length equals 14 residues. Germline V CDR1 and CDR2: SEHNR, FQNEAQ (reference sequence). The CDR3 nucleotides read TGTGCCAGCAGCTTCCGGGGGGTCTACGAAAAACTGTTTTTT. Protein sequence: CASSFRGVYEKLFF.

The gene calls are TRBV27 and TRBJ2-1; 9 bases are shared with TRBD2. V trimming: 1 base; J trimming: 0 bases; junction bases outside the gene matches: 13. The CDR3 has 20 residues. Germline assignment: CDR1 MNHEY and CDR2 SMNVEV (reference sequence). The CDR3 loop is CASSLFSGSPPLPSYNEQFF. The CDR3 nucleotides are TGTGCCAGCAGTTTATTTAGCGGGAGTCCCCCTCTCCCCTCCTACAATGAGCAGTTCTTC.

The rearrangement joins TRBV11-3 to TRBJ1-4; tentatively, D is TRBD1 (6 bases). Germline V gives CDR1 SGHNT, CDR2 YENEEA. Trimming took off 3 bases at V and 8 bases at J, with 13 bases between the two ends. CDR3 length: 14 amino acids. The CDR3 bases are TGTGCCAGCAGCTTGGGGGCGCGATCGGAAAAACTGTTTTTT. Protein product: CASSLGARSEKLFF. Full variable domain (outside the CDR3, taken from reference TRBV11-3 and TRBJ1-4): EAGVVQSPRYKIIEKKQPVAFWCNPISGHNTLYWYLQNLGQGPELLIRYENEEAVDDSQLPKDRFSAERLKGVDSTLKIQPAELGDSAVYLCASSLGARSEKLFFGSGTQLSVL.

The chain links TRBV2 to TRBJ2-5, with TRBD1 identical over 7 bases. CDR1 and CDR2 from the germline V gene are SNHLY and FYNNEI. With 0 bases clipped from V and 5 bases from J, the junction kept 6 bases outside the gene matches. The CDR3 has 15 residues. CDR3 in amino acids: CASSEAKTGMETQYF. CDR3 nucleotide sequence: TGTGCCAGCAGTGAAGCGAAGACAGGGATGGAGACCCAGTACTTC.

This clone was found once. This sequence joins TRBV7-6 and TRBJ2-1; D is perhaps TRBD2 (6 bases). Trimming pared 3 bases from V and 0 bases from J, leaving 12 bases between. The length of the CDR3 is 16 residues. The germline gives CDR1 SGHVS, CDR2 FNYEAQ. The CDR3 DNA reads TGTGCCAGCAGCTTGGAGGGACTCCGCTCCTACAATGAGCAGTTCTTC. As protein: CASSLEGLRSYNEQFF.

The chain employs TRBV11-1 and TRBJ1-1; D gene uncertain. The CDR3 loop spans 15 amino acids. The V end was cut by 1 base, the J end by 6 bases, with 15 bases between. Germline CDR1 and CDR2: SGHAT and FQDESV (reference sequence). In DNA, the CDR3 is TGTGCCAGCAGCTTAGGCTCCGGCGGGGTTGCTGAAGCTTTCTTT. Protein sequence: CASSLGSGGVAEAFF.

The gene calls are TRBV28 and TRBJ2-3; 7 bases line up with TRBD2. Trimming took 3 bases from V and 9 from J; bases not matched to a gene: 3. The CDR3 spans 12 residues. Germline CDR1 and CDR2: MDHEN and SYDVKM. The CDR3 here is CASSFLTSTQYF. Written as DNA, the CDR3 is TGTGCCAGCAGTTTCCTGACTAGCACGCAGTATTTT.

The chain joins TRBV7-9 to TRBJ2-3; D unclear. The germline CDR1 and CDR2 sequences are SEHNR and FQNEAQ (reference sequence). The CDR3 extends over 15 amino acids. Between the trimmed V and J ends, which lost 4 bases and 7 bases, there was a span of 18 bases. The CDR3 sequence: CASSSLDPERHTQYF. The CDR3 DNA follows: TGTGCCAGCAGCTCGCTGGACCCAGAACGTCATACGCAGTATTTT.

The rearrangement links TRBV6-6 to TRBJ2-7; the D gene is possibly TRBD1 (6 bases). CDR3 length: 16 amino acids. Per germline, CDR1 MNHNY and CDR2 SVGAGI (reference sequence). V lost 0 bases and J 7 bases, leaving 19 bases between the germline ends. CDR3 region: CASSYSKGTGTEEQYF. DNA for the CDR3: TGTGCCAGCAGTTACTCGAAAGGCACAGGGACGGAGGAGCAGTACTTC.

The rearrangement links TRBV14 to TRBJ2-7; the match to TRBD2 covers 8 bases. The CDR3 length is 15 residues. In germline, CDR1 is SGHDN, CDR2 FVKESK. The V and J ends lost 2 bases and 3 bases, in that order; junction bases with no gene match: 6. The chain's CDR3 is CASSQFPSGRYEQYF. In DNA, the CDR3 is TGTGCCAGCAGCCAATTCCCTAGCGGGCGCTACGAGCAGTACTTC. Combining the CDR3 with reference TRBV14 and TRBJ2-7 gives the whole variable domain EAGVTQFPSHSVIEKGQTVTLRCDPISGHDNLYWYRRVMGKEIKFLLHFVKESKQDESGMPNNRFLAERTGGTYSTLKVQPAELEDSGVYFCASSQFPSGRYEQYFGPGTRLTVT.

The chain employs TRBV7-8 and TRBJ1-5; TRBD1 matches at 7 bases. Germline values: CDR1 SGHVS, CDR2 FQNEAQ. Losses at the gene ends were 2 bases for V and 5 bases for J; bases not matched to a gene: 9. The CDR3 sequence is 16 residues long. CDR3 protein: CASSLLGTGVYQPQHF. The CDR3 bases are TGTGCCAGCAGCTTATTAGGTACAGGGGTTTATCAGCCCCAGCATTTT.

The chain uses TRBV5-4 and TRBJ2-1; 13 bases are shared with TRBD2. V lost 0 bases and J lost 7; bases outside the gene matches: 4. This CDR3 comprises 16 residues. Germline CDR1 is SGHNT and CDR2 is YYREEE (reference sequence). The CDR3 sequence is CASSLGTSGRGNEQFF. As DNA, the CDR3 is TGTGCCAGCAGCTTGGGCACTAGCGGGAGGGGGAATGAGCAGTTCTTC.

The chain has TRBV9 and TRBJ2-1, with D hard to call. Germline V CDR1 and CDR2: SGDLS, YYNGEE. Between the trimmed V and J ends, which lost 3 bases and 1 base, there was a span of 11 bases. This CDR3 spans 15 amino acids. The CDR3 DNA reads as TGTGCCAGCAGCGCCTCGGCGGAATCCTACAATGAGCAGTTCTTC. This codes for CASSASAESYNEQFF.

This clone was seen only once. The CDR3 is CASSFSSGTSGRTQYEQYF. CDR3 nucleotide sequence: TGTGCCAGCAGCTTTTCTTCCGGGACTAGCGGGAGGACTCAATACGAGCAGTACTTC. The gene calls are TRBV11-2 and TRBJ2-7; 15 positions agree with TRBD2. V dropped 3 bases and J dropped 4; count of bases not matched to a gene: 13. Germline loops: CDR1 SGHAT, CDR2 FQNNGV. The CDR3 extends over 19 amino acids.

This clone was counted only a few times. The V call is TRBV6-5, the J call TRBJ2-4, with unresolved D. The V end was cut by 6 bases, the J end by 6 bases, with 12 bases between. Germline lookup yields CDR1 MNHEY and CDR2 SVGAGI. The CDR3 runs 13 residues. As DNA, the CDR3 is TGTGCCAGCAGAACGGATAAACTAAACATTCAGTACTTC. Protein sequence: CASRTDKLNIQYF.

In DNA form, the CDR3 reads TGTGCCAGCAGCGAGCTCTCCGGGACAGGGGTCTACGAGCAGTACTTC. This gives the protein CASSELSGTGVYEQYF. This rearrangement joins TRBV14 to TRBJ2-7, with 10 bases matching TRBD1. Looked up from germline, CDR1 is SGHDN and CDR2 is FVKESK. The CDR3 covers 16 residues. J gave up 3 bases and V 5 bases, and 10 bases lay outside the gene matches.

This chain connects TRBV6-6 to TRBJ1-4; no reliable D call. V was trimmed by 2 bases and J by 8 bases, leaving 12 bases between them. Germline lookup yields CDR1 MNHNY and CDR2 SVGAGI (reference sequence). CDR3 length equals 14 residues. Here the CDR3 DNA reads TGTGCCAGCAGTTACGGGGAGGGAGGCGAAAAACTGTTTTTT. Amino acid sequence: CASSYGEGGEKLFF.

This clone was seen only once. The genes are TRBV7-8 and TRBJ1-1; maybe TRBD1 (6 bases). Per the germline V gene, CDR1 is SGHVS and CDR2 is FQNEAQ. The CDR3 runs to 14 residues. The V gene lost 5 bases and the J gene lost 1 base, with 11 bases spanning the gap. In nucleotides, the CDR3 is TGTGCCAGCAGCCCTACAGGGCAGAACACTGAAGCTTTCTTT. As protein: CASSPTGQNTEAFF. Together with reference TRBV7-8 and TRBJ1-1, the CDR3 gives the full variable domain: GAGVSQSPRYKVAKRGQDVALRCDPISGHVSLFWYQQALGQGPEFLTYFQNEAQLDKSGLPSDRFFAERPEGSVSTLKIQRTQQEDSAVYLCASSPTGQNTEAFFGQGTRLTVV.